This T cell receptor beta chain was identified during a study of vaccination effects on CD4 cells after COVID-19. With the ViraFEST assay, the study expanded antigen-specific CD4+ T cells using viral peptide pools, then sequenced them. Isolating CD4+ T cells followed 9 to 10 days of culture. All vaccine recipients tested negative for nucleocapsid antibodies and had never contracted SARS-CoV-2 infection. Days 3 and 7 were when half the medium was replaced with IL-2 medium. TCRdb keeps only in-frame clones here, not all; method: immunoSEQ multiplex PCR. The data hold about 22,000 clones, with roughly 80% observed a single time. Study results and caveats: Whether induced by infection or by vaccine, clones showed marked clonal contraction late after vaccination.

Comments on this clone: Its specificity is unknown.

Germline V lookup: CDR1 SNHLY, CDR2 FYNNEI. The CDR3 has 15 residues. V lost 4 bases to trimming and J lost 8 bases; unmatched junction nucleotides: 7. The chain joins TRBV2 to TRBJ2-1, with 11 bases aligning to TRBD1. This clonotype was sampled from a human donor who received a COVID-19 vaccine. The sample here was CD4+ T cells from PBMCs cultured with HCoV-NL63 spike peptides, taken before COVID-19 vaccination. The CDR3 bases are TGTGCCAGCAGTGCCAGGACAGGGGGCGGCCATGAGCAGTTCTTC. It is translated as CASSARTGGGHEQFF.